Each of the 4 T cell receptor beta chains below was sequenced from the same sample in a study of cytomegalovirus exposure and HLA in healthy donors. Here immunoSEQ multiplex PCR was the method, and the copy in TCRdb shows in-frame clones only, minus some. This repertoire shows hundreds of thousands of clones, around 89% found once; its top ten account for around 0.9%. The sequenced sample consisted of PBMCs. These receptor sequences come from a woman between 18 and 29 years old in good health and CMV-seronegative.

The V and J genes are TRBV25-1 and TRBJ2-5; TRBD2 agrees at 8 bases. Germline values: CDR1 MGHDK, CDR2 SYGVNS. The CDR3 is made up of 15 amino acids. The J segment lost 1 base and the V segment lost 3 bases, leaving 4 bases of the junction unmatched. CDR3 nucleotides: TGTGCCAGCAGTGACCCCGGGACTAGCCAAGAGACCCAGTACTTC. It encodes CASSDPGTSQETQYF. Based on the CDR3 plus reference TRBV25-1 and TRBJ2-5, the full variable domain is EADIYQTPRYLVIGTGKKITLECSQTMGHDKMYWYQQDPGMELHLIHYSYGVNSTEKGDLSSESTVSRIRTEHFPLTLESARPSHTSQYLCASSDPGTSQETQYFGPGTRLLVL.

This clone has only one observation. CDR3 protein: CASSYGTATDTQYF. The CDR3 bases are TGTGCCAGCAGTTACGGGACAGCAACAGATACGCAGTATTTT. This chain links TRBV6-5 with TRBJ2-3; 7 nucleotides line up with TRBD1. This CDR3 is built from 14 residues. In germline, CDR1 is MNHEY, CDR2 SVGAGI. V was pared by 2 bases and J by 3 bases, with 2 bases of the junction left unmatched.

The rearrangement links TRBV12-5 to TRBJ2-1; the D gene is possibly TRBD2 (5 bases). With 6 bases removed from V and 5 bases from J, the gap between germline ends came to 14 bases. There are 14 residues in the CDR3. Germline V lookup: CDR1 LGHNT, CDR2 FRNRAP. CDR3 bases: TGTGCTAGTGGATCCCCCACAGCGGACAATGAGCAGTTCTTC. The encoded protein is CASGSPTADNEQFF.

The V gene is TRBV28, the J gene TRBJ1-5; no clear D. Trimming removed 6 bases at V and 2 bases at J, with 14 bases between. The CDR3 extends over 15 amino acids. CDR1 and CDR2 from the germline V gene are MDHEN and SYDVKM. The CDR3 DNA reads as TGTGCCAGCAGCCTAGGTGGTCGGCGCAATCAGCCCCAGCATTTT. Protein product: CASSLGGRRNQPQHF. Drawing the rest from reference TRBV28 and TRBJ1-5, the complete variable domain is DVKVTQSSRYLVKRTGEKVFLECVQDMDHENMFWYRQDPGLGLRLIYFSYDVKMKEKGDIPEGYSVSREKKERFSLILESASTNQTSMYLCASSLGGRRNQPQHFGDGTRLSIL.